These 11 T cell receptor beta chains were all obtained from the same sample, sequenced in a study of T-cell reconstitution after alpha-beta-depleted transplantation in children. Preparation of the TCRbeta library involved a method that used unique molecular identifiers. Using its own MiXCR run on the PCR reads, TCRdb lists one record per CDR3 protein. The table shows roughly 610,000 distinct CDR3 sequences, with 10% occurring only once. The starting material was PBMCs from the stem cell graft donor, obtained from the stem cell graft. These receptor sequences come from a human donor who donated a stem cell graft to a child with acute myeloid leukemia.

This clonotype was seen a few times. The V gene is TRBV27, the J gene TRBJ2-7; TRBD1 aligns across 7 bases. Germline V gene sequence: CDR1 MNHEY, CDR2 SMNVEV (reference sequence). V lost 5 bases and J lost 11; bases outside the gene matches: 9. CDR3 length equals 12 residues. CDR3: CASSTQQGFEYF. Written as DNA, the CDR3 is TGTGCCAGCAGTACTCAACAGGGGTTCGAGTACTTC.

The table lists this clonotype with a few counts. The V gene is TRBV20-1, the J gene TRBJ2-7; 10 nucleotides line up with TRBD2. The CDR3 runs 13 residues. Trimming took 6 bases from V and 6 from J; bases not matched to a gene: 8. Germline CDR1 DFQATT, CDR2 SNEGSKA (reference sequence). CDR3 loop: CSARGLAIGEQYF. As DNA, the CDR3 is TGCAGTGCACGGGGACTAGCGATAGGCGAGCAGTACTTC.

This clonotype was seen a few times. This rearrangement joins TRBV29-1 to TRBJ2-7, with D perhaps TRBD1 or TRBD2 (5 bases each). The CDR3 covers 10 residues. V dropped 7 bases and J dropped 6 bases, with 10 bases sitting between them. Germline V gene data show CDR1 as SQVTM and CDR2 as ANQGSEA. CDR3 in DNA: TGCAGCGCTAGGGGAGCCGAGCAGTACTTC. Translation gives CSARGAEQYF.

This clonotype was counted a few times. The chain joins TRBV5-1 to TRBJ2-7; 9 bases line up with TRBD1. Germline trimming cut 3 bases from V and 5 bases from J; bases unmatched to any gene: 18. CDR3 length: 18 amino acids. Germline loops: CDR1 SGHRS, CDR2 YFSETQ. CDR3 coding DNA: TGCGCCAGCAGCTCTGACCCTTGGACAGGGGAATTCTTCCACGAGCAGTACTTC. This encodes CASSSDPWTGEFFHEQYF.

The CDR3 DNA reads as TGCGCCAGCAGCTCGACTAGTCTGGGCACCGGGGAGCTGTTTTTT. Encoded protein: CASSSTSLGTGELFF. V is TRBV5-1 and J is TRBJ2-2; perhaps TRBD2 as D (6 bases). Germline V CDR1 and CDR2: SGHRS, YFSETQ. This CDR3 region has 15 residues. Trimming left V 3 bases short and J 4 bases short, with 13 bases between.

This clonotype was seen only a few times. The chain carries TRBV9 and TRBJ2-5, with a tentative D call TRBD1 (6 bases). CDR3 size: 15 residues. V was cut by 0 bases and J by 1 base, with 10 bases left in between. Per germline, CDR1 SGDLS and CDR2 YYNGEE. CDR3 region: CASSVGDIPQETQYF. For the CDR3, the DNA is TGTGCCAGCAGCGTAGGGGACATTCCCCAAGAGACCCAGTACTTC.

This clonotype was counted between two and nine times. CDR3 sequence (DNA): TGCAGCGTTGAAGCCAGGGGGCCTGCCGGGGCCAACGTCCTGACTTTC. It yields the protein CSVEARGPAGANVLTF. The rearrangement uses TRBV29-1 and TRBJ2-6; 8 bases agree with TRBD1. The V gene end was trimmed by 1 base and the J gene end by 4 bases; junction bases not matched to a gene: 6. Germline CDR1 SQVTM, CDR2 ANQGSEA. The CDR3 loop spans 16 amino acids.

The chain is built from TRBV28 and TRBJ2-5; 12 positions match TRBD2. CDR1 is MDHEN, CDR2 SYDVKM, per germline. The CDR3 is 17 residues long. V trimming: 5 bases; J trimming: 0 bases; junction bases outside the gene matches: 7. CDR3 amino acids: CASSPRLAGAYQETQYF. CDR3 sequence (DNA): TGTGCCAGCAGTCCTCGACTAGCGGGAGCCTACCAAGAGACCCAGTACTTC. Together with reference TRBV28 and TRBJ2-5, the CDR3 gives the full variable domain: DVKVTQSSRYLVKRTGEKVFLECVQDMDHENMFWYRQDPGLGLRLIYFSYDVKMKEKGDIPEGYSVSREKKERFSLILESASTNQTSMYLCASSPRLAGAYQETQYFGPGTRLLVL.

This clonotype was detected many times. Written as DNA, the CDR3 is TGTGCCAGCAGCTTTGGGACAGGGTTGAAGACCCAGTACTTC. Translated, it gives CASSFGTGLKTQYF. This chain joins TRBV11-2 and TRBJ2-5; TRBD1 matches 9 bases. Germline CDR1 reads SGHAT; CDR2 reads FQNNGV. This CDR3 has 14 amino acids. Trimming took 3 bases from V and 6 from J; bases not matched to a gene: 5.

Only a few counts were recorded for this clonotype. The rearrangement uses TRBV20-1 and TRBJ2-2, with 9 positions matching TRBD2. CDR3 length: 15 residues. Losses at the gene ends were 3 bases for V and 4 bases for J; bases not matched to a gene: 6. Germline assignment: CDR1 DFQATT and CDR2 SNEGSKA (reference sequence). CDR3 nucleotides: TGCAGTGCTAGCTCTAGCGGGACAAGCACCGGGGAGCTGTTTTTT. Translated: CSASSSGTSTGELFF.

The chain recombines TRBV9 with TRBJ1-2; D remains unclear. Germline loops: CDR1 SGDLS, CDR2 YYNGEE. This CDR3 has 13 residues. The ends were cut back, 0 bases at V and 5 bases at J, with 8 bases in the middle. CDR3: CASSVEAGYGYTF. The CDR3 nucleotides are TGTGCCAGCAGCGTAGAGGCGGGGTATGGCTACACCTTC. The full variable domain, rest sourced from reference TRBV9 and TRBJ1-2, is DSGVTQTPKHLITATGQRVTLRCSPRSGDLSVYWYQQSLDQGLQFLIQYYNGEERAKGNILERFSAQQFPDLHSELNLSSLELGDSALYFCASSVEAGYGYTFGSGTRLTVV.